A single sample gave rise to the 9 T cell receptor beta chains below, sequenced in a study of blood T cell repertoires in COVID-19 (dated by TCRdb to 2018 to 2020). The library was prepared using the immunoSEQ multiplex PCR assay. The clones in this table, taken by TCRdb from immuneACCESS, are in-frame only. Not every clone is retained; where verified, under half of the shortfall comes from an unresolved V gene, and the cause of the rest is unknown. This sample gives about 250,000 clones in total; approximately 85% of them show up just once. The ten largest make up roughly 4% of the sample. What was sequenced was PBMCs or T cells enriched from blood (not recorded which). The receptors derive from a woman under 40 who had recovered from COVID-19.

As DNA, the CDR3 is TGTGCCAGCAGCTTGGGGGGCGGCAGGACGGATGGCTACACCTTC. Its translation: CASSLGGGRTDGYTF. V usage is TRBV5-4 and J usage is TRBJ1-2; D might be TRBD1 (5 bases). This CDR3 contains 15 residues. Looked up from germline, CDR1 is SGHNT and CDR2 is YYREEE (reference sequence). Trimming stripped 0 bases from V and 6 bases from J, with 15 bases between.

This chain joins TRBV27 and TRBJ2-3; 12 bases fit TRBD2. Trimming removed 6 bases from V and 1 base from J; junction bases left unmatched: 11. The CDR3 covers 18 residues. Germline V lookup: CDR1 MNHEY, CDR2 SMNVEV (reference sequence). The CDR3 is CASSYLRLAGVGTDTQYF. The CDR3, as DNA: TGTGCCAGCAGCTACTTGAGACTAGCGGGGGTCGGCACAGATACGCAGTATTTT.

The chain couples TRBV28 to TRBJ1-1; D not certain. Per germline, CDR1 MDHEN and CDR2 SYDVKM. The CDR3 has 13 residues. Trimming took off 2 bases at V and 4 bases at J, with 8 bases between the two ends. In DNA form, the CDR3 reads TGTGCCAGCAGTTTACAACAGCTCACTGAAGCTTTCTTT. Translating it yields CASSLQQLTEAFF. Full variable domain (missing parts from reference TRBV28 and TRBJ1-1): DVKVTQSSRYLVKRTGEKVFLECVQDMDHENMFWYRQDPGLGLRLIYFSYDVKMKEKGDIPEGYSVSREKKERFSLILESASTNQTSMYLCASSLQQLTEAFFGQGTRLTVV.

This chain uses TRBV5-4 with TRBJ1-4; TRBD1 might be the D (5 bases). Germline CDR1 and CDR2: SGHNT and YYREEE (reference sequence). The CDR3 sequence is 18 residues long. V was pared by 4 bases and J by 1 base, with 20 bases between. The CDR3 region is CASSPYVGGSQTNEKLFF. CDR3 nucleotides: TGTGCCAGCAGCCCTTATGTCGGGGGGTCTCAAACTAATGAAAAACTGTTTTTT.

The chain carries TRBV6-6 and TRBJ2-3, with 10 bases matching TRBD1. Looked up from germline, CDR1 is MNHNY and CDR2 is SVGAGI (reference sequence). CDR3 size: 15 residues. After removal of 5 bases from V and 3 bases from J, the junction contained 5 bases not matched to a gene. For the CDR3, the DNA is TGTGCCAGCAGTCGACAGGGGGCGAGGACAGATACGCAGTATTTT. Translating gives CASSRQGARTDTQYF.

The CDR3 here is CASTGGGGYTF. CDR3 DNA sequence: TGTGCCAGCACCGGGGGAGGCGGCTACACCTTC. J is TRBJ1-2 and V is TRBV2; D might be TRBD1 (5 bases). Per the germline V gene, CDR1 is SNHLY and CDR2 is FYNNEI. CDR3 length: 11 residues. Between the trimmed V and J ends, which lost 7 bases and 8 bases, there was a span of 11 bases.

The chain carries TRBV5-5 and TRBJ2-1; D is possibly TRBD2 (5 bases). Germline V lookup: CDR1 SGHKS, CDR2 YYEKEE (reference sequence). The V end was cut by 4 bases, the J end by 0 bases, with 11 bases between. The CDR3 length is 15 residues. CDR3 amino acids: CASSPLGSSYNEQFF. The CDR3 region has the DNA TGTGCCAGCAGCCCCTTAGGGAGCTCCTACAATGAGCAGTTCTTC.

V gene TRBV7-8 combines with J gene TRBJ1-2; TRBD1 might be the D (6 bases). CDR1 and CDR2 from the germline V gene are SGHVS and FQNEAQ. CDR3 size: 15 residues. The V end lost 2 bases, the J end lost 2 bases, and 12 bases lay between the germline ends. The CDR3 loop reads CASSLIGQLNYGYTF. In DNA form, the CDR3 reads TGTGCCAGCAGCTTAATTGGACAGCTAAACTATGGCTACACCTTC.

This rearrangement joins TRBV11-3 to TRBJ1-1; D remains unclear. Trimming shortened V by 5 bases and J by 2 bases, and 9 bases separated the two germline ends. The CDR3 is 13 residues long. Germline CDR1 and CDR2: SGHNT and YENEEA. In nucleotides, the CDR3 is TGTGCCAGCAGCCACGGGAGAAACACTGAAGCTTTCTTT. This encodes CASSHGRNTEAFF.